The 8 T cell receptor beta chains below come from one sample, sequenced in a study of beta chain features in type 1 diabetes (dated by TCRdb to the late 2010s). Study-wide findings and limitations: In all four CD4+ subsets, TCRB CDR3 length was moderately but significantly shorter in type 1 diabetes patients.

Their cognate antigens are unknown. The library was built by means of the immunoSEQ multiplex PCR assay. All of the isolated RNA was reverse transcribed with the High Capacity cDNA Reverse Transcription Kit, so expressed TCRB transcripts were sequenced. Imported from immuneACCESS, the table was reduced by TCRdb to in-frame sequences with V and J called. These copies leave out some clones; in studies compared against another copy, an unresolved V gene accounts for under half, and the cause of the remainder is not known. The sample table holds hundreds of thousands of clones, of which about 15% were seen once. Of the sample, 0.015% to 0.019% is held by the ten largest clones. The specimen sequenced was naive CD4+ T cells from blood. What this sample's cell subset or site label stands for: true naive CD4+ T cells. The receptors were sampled from a man aged 18 to 35 with type 1 diabetes.

There are a few counts of this clone. The chain links TRBV19 to TRBJ2-2, with D unresolved. The CDR3 spans 13 residues. Germline loops: CDR1 LNHDA, CDR2 SQIVND (reference sequence). Trimming pared 5 bases from V and 3 bases from J, leaving 7 bases between. As DNA, the CDR3 is TGTGCCAGTAGTTCGAGAGACACCGGGGAGCTGTTTTTT. Encoded protein: CASSSRDTGELFF.

This clone appeared a few times. The rearrangement links TRBV10-3 to TRBJ1-5; no reliable D call. V was trimmed by 6 bases and J by 3 bases, leaving 9 bases between them. Looked up from germline, CDR1 is ENHRY and CDR2 is SYGVKD. CDR3 length: 13 amino acids. As DNA, the CDR3 is TGTGCCATCAGGAACGGAGTCAATCAGCCCCAGCATTTT. This translates into CAIRNGVNQPQHF.

The rearrangement joins TRBV6-5 to TRBJ2-7; 8 bases match TRBD1. Germline assignment: CDR1 MNHEY and CDR2 SVGAGI. The J segment lost 4 bases and the V segment lost 0 bases, leaving 8 bases of the junction unmatched. The CDR3 contains 16 residues. CDR3 sequence: CASSYSAGTGKYEQYF. CDR3 DNA sequence: TGTGCCAGCAGTTACTCCGCCGGGACAGGAAAGTACGAGCAGTACTTC.

This clone was seen a single time. The chain joins TRBV5-1 to TRBJ2-5; 10 nucleotides agree with TRBD2. The germline V gene has CDR1 SGHRS and CDR2 YFSETQ. The CDR3 consists of 18 residues. Trimming took 1 base from V and 7 from J; bases not matched to a gene: 16. The CDR3 nucleotides read TGCGCCAGCAGCTTGTCGGGCATAGCGGGAGGCGTAGACATGACCCAGTACTTC. It translates to CASSLSGIAGGVDMTQYF.

This clone was seen more than once but under ten times. This sequence joins TRBV14 and TRBJ2-4, with 12 bases that match TRBD1. Germline V gene data show CDR1 as SGHDN and CDR2 as FVKESK. The CDR3 is made up of 17 amino acids. Losses at the gene ends were 3 bases for V and 3 bases for J; bases not matched to a gene: 6. The CDR3: CASSQWDRGLDKNIQYF. In nucleotides, the CDR3 is TGTGCCAGCAGCCAGTGGGACAGGGGGCTAGACAAAAACATTCAGTACTTC.

This clone has a handful of counts. The chain carries TRBV4-1 and TRBJ2-3; maybe TRBD2 (6 bases). V was trimmed by 4 bases and J by 6 bases, leaving 20 bases between them. The CDR3 consists of 16 residues. CDR1 is MGHRA, CDR2 YSYEKL, per germline. The CDR3 protein is CASSRLPGALMDTQYF. In DNA form, the CDR3 reads TGCGCCAGCAGCCGCCTCCCGGGAGCACTAATGGATACGCAGTATTTT.

The chain joins TRBV30 to TRBJ1-5, with 9 bases matching TRBD1. CDR3 length: 16 amino acids. Germline trimming cut 5 bases from V and 0 bases from J; bases unmatched to any gene: 8. Germline V gene sequence: CDR1 GTSNPN, CDR2 SVGIG (reference sequence). CDR3 loop: CAWSHRTGDSNQPQHF. CDR3 DNA: TGTGCCTGGTCCCACCGGACAGGGGATAGCAATCAGCCCCAGCATTTT.

This clone was seen only a few times. The chain joins TRBV7-7 to TRBJ2-5; 8 bases align to TRBD2. This CDR3 has 14 amino acids. The junction had 12 bases not matched to a gene; V was cut back by 8 bases and J by 7 bases. Germline lookup yields CDR1 SSHAT and CDR2 FNYEAQ (reference sequence). CDR3 DNA sequence: TGTGCCAGCTCCCAAGCGGGGGACGTAGGGACCCAGTACTTC. Its translation is CASSQAGDVGTQYF.